Presented here are 17 T cell receptor beta chains from one specimen sequenced in a study of blood T cell repertoires in COVID-19. Generated by immunoSEQ multiplex PCR, the TCRdb table keeps only in-frame clones and is missing some. The sample yields around 250,000 clones, around 90% seen once. Material: peripheral blood. Source of these receptors: a human donor in a cohort sampled during active COVID-19.

J is TRBJ1-6 and V is TRBV5-4; 9 bases align to TRBD1. J gave up 5 bases and V 5 bases, and 5 bases lay outside the gene matches. Germline V gives CDR1 SGHNT, CDR2 YYREEE (reference sequence). The CDR3 contains 15 residues. CDR3 in DNA: TGTGCCAGCAGTCGCGGACAGGGGAATAATTCACCCCTCCACTTT. Its translation: CASSRGQGNNSPLHF.

V is TRBV5-1 and J is TRBJ2-7; 11 bases are a match to TRBD2. Per germline, CDR1 SGHRS and CDR2 YFSETQ. CDR3 length: 17 amino acids. The V gene end was trimmed by 4 bases and the J gene end by 0 bases; junction bases not matched to a gene: 9. CDR3 in amino acids: CASSRTSGSPDSYEQYF. The CDR3, as DNA: TGCGCCAGCAGCCGAACTAGCGGGAGCCCCGACTCCTACGAGCAGTACTTC.

The chain couples TRBV28 to TRBJ2-2, with 16 bases lining up with TRBD2. Germline trimming cut 7 bases from V and 5 bases from J; bases unmatched to any gene: 10. This CDR3 comprises 18 residues. The germline gives CDR1 MDHEN, CDR2 SYDVKM. CDR3 coding DNA: TGTGCCAGCACTATGGGACTAGCGGGAGGGCCCCGTACCGGGGAGCTGTTTTTT. This translates into CASTMGLAGGPRTGELFF.

CDR3 region: CATSRSGLEAFF. The CDR3 DNA sequence: TGTGCCACCAGCAGGTCAGGGCTAGAAGCTTTCTTT. The chain carries TRBV15 and TRBJ1-1; D is possibly TRBD1 (5 bases). Germline CDR1 LNHNV, CDR2 YYDKDF (reference sequence). V gave up 3 bases and J gave up 8 bases, with 10 bases separating them. CDR3 size: 12 residues.

In this sample, this clone turned up once. The CDR3 is CATSDTSGARDNEQFF. The DNA of the CDR3 is TGTGCCACCAGTGATACGAGCGGAGCGAGGGACAATGAGCAGTTCTTC. The chain recombines TRBV24-1 with TRBJ2-1, with TRBD2 as a possible D gene (5 bases). CDR1 is KGHDR, CDR2 SFDVKD, per germline. CDR3 length: 16 amino acids. The V end lost 3 bases, the J end lost 5 bases, and 16 bases lay between the germline ends.

The chain links TRBV9 to TRBJ2-3; 10 bases match TRBD2. Germline CDR1 is SGDLS and CDR2 is YYNGEE. Losses at the gene ends were 4 bases for V and 2 bases for J; bases not matched to a gene: 10. The CDR3 spans 17 residues. Here the CDR3 DNA reads TGTGCCAGCAGCCCGCGACCTCTAGCGGGGGCCACAGATACGCAGTATTTT. This gives the protein CASSPRPLAGATDTQYF.

This clone was seen only a few times. The V gene is TRBV12-3 or TRBV12-4, the J gene TRBJ2-2; no definite D call. The CDR3 covers 13 residues. The V end was cut by 6 bases, the J end by 2 bases, with 7 bases between. The CDR3 region has the DNA TGTGCCAGCAGCCCTCGTAACACCGGGGAGCTGTTTTTT. This encodes CASSPRNTGELFF.

The V and J genes are TRBV6-5 and TRBJ1-2; D may be TRBD1 (5 bases). CDR1 MNHEY and CDR2 SVGAGI come from the germline V gene. The germline V and J ends were trimmed by 8 bases and 2 bases, with 12 bases remaining between them. The CDR3 totals 13 residues. The CDR3 loop reads CASLRDSNYGYTF. The CDR3 coding sequence is TGTGCCAGCCTAAGAGACAGCAACTATGGCTACACCTTC.

The J gene is TRBJ2-7, the V gene TRBV18, with 11 bases lining up with TRBD2. The CDR3 runs 15 residues. Germline CDR1 reads KGHSH; CDR2 reads LQKENI. The trim removed 2 bases at V and 4 bases at J, leaving 4 bases unmatched. Here the CDR3 reads CASSPTSGGPYEQYF. CDR3 bases: TGTGCCAGCTCACCAACTAGCGGGGGTCCTTACGAGCAGTACTTC.

The count of this clone is one. This chain uses TRBV9 with TRBJ2-7; 7 bases match TRBD2. The CDR3 runs to 16 residues. The V segment lost 0 bases and the J segment 2 bases; nucleotides outside the gene matches: 8. The germline V gene encodes CDR1 SGDLS and CDR2 YYNGEE. CDR3 loop: CASSVDGGSRPYEQYF. The CDR3 DNA follows: TGTGCCAGCAGCGTAGATGGCGGGAGTCGCCCCTACGAGCAGTACTTC.

This clone was counted between two and nine times. The genes are TRBV5-6 and TRBJ2-1; weak D call: TRBD2 (5 bases). Germline lookup yields CDR1 SGHDT and CDR2 YYEEEE. V was clipped by 4 bases and J by 9 bases, with 14 bases between them. The CDR3 has 13 residues. CDR3 residues: CASSPALALEQFF. CDR3 nucleotide sequence: TGTGCCAGCAGCCCAGCCCTAGCACTTGAGCAGTTCTTC.

V and J are TRBV6-6 and TRBJ1-1; TRBD1 is a possible D gene (5 bases). The CDR3 runs to 18 residues. Germline V gene lookup returns CDR1 MNHNY and CDR2 SVGAGI (reference sequence). With 5 bases removed from V and 0 bases from J, the gap between germline ends came to 22 bases. Written as DNA, the CDR3 is TGTGCCAGCAGTCAATATAGTATAGGAAGGGGAATGAACACTGAAGCTTTCTTT. Its translation: CASSQYSIGRGMNTEAFF.

V is TRBV7-9 and J is TRBJ2-7; 11 bases line up with TRBD2. Per the germline V gene, CDR1 is SEHNR and CDR2 is FQNEAQ (reference sequence). V dropped 5 bases and J dropped 6; count of bases not matched to a gene: 9. The CDR3 sequence is 15 residues long. The CDR3 is CASSRSGRAGSEQYF. In DNA, the CDR3 is TGTGCCAGCAGCCGTAGCGGGAGGGCCGGAAGCGAGCAGTACTTC.

This chain links TRBV7-3 with TRBJ1-1; perhaps TRBD1 as D (5 bases). The germline V gene encodes CDR1 SGHTA and CDR2 FQGTGA. V was cut by 0 bases and J by 0 bases, with 8 bases left in between. The CDR3 totals 15 residues. Written as DNA, the CDR3 is TGTGCCAGCAGCTTAACGGACACACTGAACACTGAAGCTTTCTTT. Translated: CASSLTDTLNTEAFF.

The J gene is TRBJ2-7, the V gene TRBV6-2 or TRBV6-3, with D unclear. The length of the CDR3 is 11 residues. The V end was cut by 5 bases, the J end by 5 bases, with 7 bases between. Germline CDR1 reads MNHEY; CDR2 reads SVGEGT. For the CDR3, the DNA is TGTGCCAGCAGTCAGTTTGACGAGCAGTACTTC. Translating it yields CASSQFDEQYF.

CDR3 residues: CASSIWPRGPYEQYF. In DNA form, the CDR3 reads TGTGCCAGTAGTATATGGCCCCGTGGCCCCTACGAGCAGTACTTC. The gene calls are TRBV19 and TRBJ2-7; D uncertain. CDR1 LNHDA and CDR2 SQIVND come from the germline V gene (reference sequence). The V end lost 2 bases, the J end lost 2 bases, and 13 bases lay between the germline ends. The CDR3 extends over 15 amino acids.

The rearrangement uses TRBV9 and TRBJ2-4, with D tentatively TRBD1 (8 bases). This CDR3 comprises 17 residues. Germline lookup yields CDR1 SGDLS and CDR2 YYNGEE. V lost 3 bases to trimming and J lost 4 bases, with 20 bases between them. This CDR3 reads CASSATTGGAEKNIQYF. CDR3 DNA: TGTGCCAGCAGCGCCACCACAGGGGGGGCAGAGAAAAACATTCAGTACTTC.